A selection of T cell receptor beta chains follows, all from one sample in a study of T-cell reconstitution after alpha-beta-depleted transplantation in children. TCRdb called the PCR reads again in MiXCR, with one record for every CDR3 protein. Of about 640,000 distinct CDR3 sequences listed, 15% to 20% are singletons. The sample in question was PBMCs from the stem cell graft donor, obtained from the stem cell graft. Every receptor here comes from a human donor who donated a stem cell graft to a child with acute myeloid leukemia. Both conserved end residues are part of each CDR3. Each record gives: D gene, CDR3 length, J gene, clone size, V gene, CDR3 protein, CDR3 DNA. The D gene is left open where the match is weak. Only part of the rows carry a size: once, few, many, or a class if the clone is expanded.

>TRBD2|15|TRBJ2-2|once|TRBV7-2
CAISLGGGSTGELFF
TGTGCCATCAGCTTAGGCGGGGGGAGCACCGGGGAGCTGTTTTTT
>.|16|TRBJ1-2|many|TRBV4-3
CASSRGSGRNNYGYTF
TGCGCCAGCAGCCGGGGCTCGGGACGTAACAACTATGGCTACACCTTC
>.|9|TRBJ1-1|once|TRBV7-2
CATGAEAFF
TGTGCCACCGGCGCTGAAGCTTTCTTT
>.|14|TRBJ2-5|.|TRBV5-1
CASSPTIIQETQYF
TGCGCCAGCAGCCCCACGATCATCCAAGAGACCCAGTACTTC
>.|16|TRBJ2-5|.|TRBV7-2
CASSLALARKKETQYF
TGTGCCAGCAGCTTAGCGCTAGCGCGAAAAAAAGAGACCCAGTACTTC
>TRBD2|15|TRBJ2-1|few|TRBV27
CASSLSHGGGLEQFF
TGTGCCAGCAGTTTATCTCACGGGGGGGGTCTTGAGCAGTTCTTC
>.|13|TRBJ1-2|many|TRBV5-6
CASSGRINYGYTF
TGTGCCAGCAGTGGCCGGATAAACTATGGCTACACCTTC
>TRBD2|16|TRBJ2-5|once|TRBV7-9
CASSLEQTGGPRTQYF
TGTGCCAGCAGCTTAGAACAGACGGGGGGGCCTCGGACCCAGTACTTC
>.|15|TRBJ1-1|few|TRBV28
CASSSGGTKNTEAFF
TGTGCCAGCAGTTCCGGGGGGACAAAGAACACTGAAGCTTTCTTT
>TRBD2|14|TRBJ2-3|.|TRBV6-1
CASGRGGKTDTQYF
TGTGCCAGCGGGCGGGGGGGCAAGACAGATACGCAGTATTTT
>.|12|TRBJ2-1|.|TRBV12-3/TRBV12-4
CASSLKIYEQFF
TGTGCCAGCAGTCTCAAAATCTATGAGCAGTTCTTC
>TRBD1|14|TRBJ1-4|many|TRBV20-1
CSAPDRAPNEKLFF
TGCAGTGCTCCCGACAGGGCACCTAATGAAAAACTGTTTTTT
>TRBD2|16|TRBJ2-3|.|TRBV4-1
CASSLRTSGTTDTQYF
TGCGCCAGCAGCCTCAGGACTAGCGGAACCACAGATACGCAGTATTTT
>.|13|TRBJ2-2|few|TRBV9
CASSVTGPGELFF
TGTGCCAGCAGCGTCACAGGGCCCGGGGAGCTGTTTTTT
>TRBD1|15|TRBJ1-1|many|TRBV5-1
CASSLQGAEGTEAFF
TGCGCCAGCAGCTTGCAGGGGGCGGAGGGTACTGAAGCTTTCTTT
>.|12|TRBJ2-5|many|TRBV20-1
CSGRGIQETQYF
TGCAGTGGCCGGGGGATCCAAGAGACCCAGTACTTC
>.|13|TRBJ1-3|many|TRBV29-1
CSVELGSGNTIYF
TGCAGCGTTGAACTGGGGTCTGGAAACACCATATATTTT
>.|15|TRBJ2-7|few|TRBV4-3
CASSQIRDMAYEQYF
TGCGCCAGCAGCCAGATCCGGGACATGGCCTACGAGCAGTACTTC
>TRBD1|15|TRBJ1-5|many|TRBV20-1
CSAQLGTGGYQPQHF
TGCAGTGCTCAACTCGGGACAGGGGGCTATCAGCCCCAGCATTTT
>TRBD2|14|TRBJ2-7|.|TRBV7-2
CGSSWKLATYEQYF
TGTGGCAGCAGCTGGAAACTAGCGACCTACGAGCAGTACTTC
>.|14|TRBJ2-4|many|TRBV20-1
CSARGDRRTDIQYF
TGCAGTGCTCGGGGGGACAGGAGGACGGACATTCAGTACTTC
>TRBD1|17|TRBJ2-5|many|TRBV12-3/TRBV12-4
CASSFLAGQASQETQYF
TGTGCCAGCAGTTTCTTGGCTGGACAGGCCTCCCAAGAGACCCAGTACTTC
>.|14|TRBJ1-6|many|TRBV20-1
CSAGTGRLNSPLHF
TGCAGTGCTGGGACGGGACGCTTAAATTCACCCCTCCACTTT
>.|11|TRBJ1-1|many|TRBV6-5
CVVGVNTEAFF
TGTGTTGTGGGTGTGAACACTGAAGCTTTCTTT
>TRBD1|14|TRBJ2-7|many|TRBV7-2
CASSLGHQGDEQYF
TGTGCCAGCAGCTTGGGACACCAGGGGGACGAGCAGTACTTC
>.|17|TRBJ2-1|few|TRBV7-2
CASSLVGALPQYNEQFF
TGTGCCAGCAGCTTAGTTGGGGCGCTCCCCCAATACAATGAGCAGTTCTTC
>TRBD1|12|TRBJ1-1|.|TRBV29-1
CSVAGGYTEAFF
TGCAGCGTCGCAGGGGGGTACACTGAAGCTTTCTTT
>.|15|TRBJ1-2|.|TRBV5-1
CASTQGQDMSYGYTF
TGCGCCAGCACCCAGGGGCAGGACATGAGCTATGGCTACACCTTC
>.|13|TRBJ1-2|many|TRBV20-1
CSARIGTHYGYTF
TGCAGTGCTAGAATCGGGACCCACTATGGCTACACCTTC
>.|16|TRBJ2-3|many|TRBV11-2
CASSLGLLPYTDTQYF
TGTGCCAGCAGCTTAGGGCTATTACCCTACACAGATACGCAGTATTTT
>.|8|TRBJ1-1|many|TRBV20-1
CSAIGGFF
TGCAGTGCTATCGGCGGTTTCTTT
>TRBD1|15|TRBJ2-1|.|TRBV5-5
CASSPGQGTRNEQFF
TGTGCCAGCAGCCCGGGACAGGGGACCAGGAATGAGCAGTTCTTC
>.|17|TRBJ2-3|few|TRBV7-7
CASSLLPRGTSTDTQYF
TGTGCCAGCAGCCTTCTACCGCGGGGCACCAGCACAGATACGCAGTATTTT
>.|16|TRBJ2-1|few|TRBV20-1
CSAYSDRGKRYNEQFF
TGCAGTGCTTACTCCGACAGAGGGAAACGCTACAATGAGCAGTTCTTC
>TRBD1|15|TRBJ2-1|few|TRBV2
CASRRTGVGDNEQFF
TGTGCCAGCAGGCGGACAGGGGTTGGAGACAATGAGCAGTTCTTC
>.|17|TRBJ2-3|few|TRBV28
CASSSRYDGPQGMAQYF
TGTGCCAGCAGTTCCCGATACGATGGGCCTCAGGGGATGGCGCAGTATTTT
>TRBD1|15|TRBJ1-6|.|TRBV13
CASSHNRQGGSPLHF
TGTGCCAGCAGCCACAACCGACAGGGGGGTTCACCCCTCCACTTT
>TRBD2|16|TRBJ2-3|few|TRBV18
CASSPILAGVTDTQYF
TGTGCCAGCTCACCCATTTTAGCGGGGGTGACAGATACGCAGTATTTT
>.|13|TRBJ1-3|.|TRBV7-9
CATENSSGNTIYF
TGTGCCACTGAGAACAGCTCTGGAAACACCATATATTTT
>.|15|TRBJ1-5|few|TRBV12-3/TRBV12-4
CASSLHGQSNQPQHF
TGTGCCAGCAGTTTACATGGACAGAGCAATCAGCCCCAGCATTTT
>.|11|TRBJ2-7|few|TRBV6-5
CASSYVGEQYF
TGTGCCAGCAGTTATGTGGGAGAGCAGTACTTC
>TRBD1|15|TRBJ2-2|.|TRBV28
CASRGQALNTGELFF
TGTGCCAGCAGGGGACAGGCCCTGAACACCGGGGAGCTGTTTTTT
>TRBD2|17|TRBJ2-1|.|TRBV11-2
CASSLDRSSGGNNEQFF
TGTGCCAGCAGCTTAGATCGGTCTAGCGGGGGCAACAATGAGCAGTTCTTC
>TRBD2|15|TRBJ2-1|few|TRBV7-8
CASSLAGLAIHEQFF
TGTGCCAGCAGCTTAGCGGGACTAGCTATCCATGAGCAGTTCTTC
>TRBD1|14|TRBJ1-1|many|TRBV20-1
CSAKTPGGFTEAFF
TGCAGTGCTAAGACCCCAGGGGGCTTCACTGAAGCTTTCTTT